Below, 24 T cell receptor beta chains from the same sample are listed, as sequenced in a study of T cell responses to AZD1222 COVID-19 vaccine. Generated by immunoSEQ multiplex PCR, the TCRdb table keeps only in-frame clones and is missing some. The sample contains 140,000 to 150,000 clones, approximately 78% of which appear only once. The sequencing here drew on peripheral blood, taken on day 0 of MenACWY control vaccination. The receptors come from an adult in good health.

This chain uses TRBV6-1 with TRBJ1-6; unclear D gene. V was pared by 3 bases and J by 10 bases, with 16 bases between. Per germline, CDR1 MNHNS and CDR2 SASEGT. This CDR3 spans 15 amino acids. CDR3 sequence reads: CASSDRNSRSSPLHF. Here the CDR3 DNA reads TGTGCCAGCAGTGACCGGAACAGCCGGAGCTCACCCCTCCACTTT.

The chain employs TRBV3-1 (or the pseudogene TRBV3-2) and TRBJ2-2; D might be TRBD2 (6 bases). The V gene lost 1 base and the J gene lost 5 bases, with 17 bases spanning the gap. The CDR3 runs 17 residues. Germline CDR1 and CDR2: LGHDT and YNNKEL (reference sequence). The CDR3 DNA follows: TGTGCCAGCAGCCAAGTAGACGTCCGACGGGGGACCGGGGAGCTGTTTTTT. It encodes CASSQVDVRRGTGELFF.

The chain uses TRBV27 and TRBJ2-5, with unresolved D. CDR3 length equals 14 residues. Germline CDR1 MNHEY, CDR2 SMNVEV (reference sequence). The V end was cut by 5 bases, the J end by 5 bases, with 15 bases between. The CDR3 DNA reads TGTGCCAGCAGTCCCCGACGGGCATACGAGACCCAGTACTTC. It yields the protein CASSPRRAYETQYF.

The rearrangement joins TRBV18 to TRBJ1-2; unclear D gene. This CDR3 is built from 11 residues. Trimming shortened V by 4 bases and J by 9 bases, and 9 bases separated the two germline ends. Germline V lookup: CDR1 KGHSH, CDR2 LQKENI. The CDR3 protein is CASSLDFSYTF. In DNA form, the CDR3 reads TGTGCCAGCTCACTCGATTTTAGCTACACCTTC.

CDR3 sequence (DNA): TGTGCCAGCAGTTCCGGGACTAGCGGGATGGATGAGCAGTTCTTC. Protein sequence: CASSSGTSGMDEQFF. The chain couples TRBV7-9 to TRBJ2-1; 13 bases are shared with TRBD2. The junction had 7 bases not matched to a gene; V was cut back by 6 bases and J by 8 bases. The CDR3 consists of 15 residues. CDR1 is SEHNR and CDR2 is FQNEAQ in the germline V gene (reference sequence). Full variable domain (missing parts from reference TRBV7-9 and TRBJ2-1): DTGVSQNPRHKITKRGQNVTFRCDPISEHNRLYWYRQTLGQGPEFLTYFQNEAQLEKSRLLSDRFSAERPKGSFSTLEIQRTEQGDSAMYLCASSSGTSGMDEQFFGPGTRLTVL.

V gene TRBV7-8 combines with J gene TRBJ1-5; the match to TRBD1 covers 8 bases. The CDR3 runs to 14 residues. Germline V gene data show CDR1 as SGHVS and CDR2 as FQNEAQ. V shed 3 bases, J shed 4 bases, and the junction held 2 bases outside the gene matches. In nucleotides, the CDR3 is TGTGCCAGCAGCTTGGGACAGGAAAATCAGCCCCAGCATTTT. This codes for CASSLGQENQPQHF. The variable domain in full, completed from reference TRBV7-8 and TRBJ1-5, reads GAGVSQSPRYKVAKRGQDVALRCDPISGHVSLFWYQQALGQGPEFLTYFQNEAQLDKSGLPSDRFFAERPEGSVSTLKIQRTQQEDSAVYLCASSLGQENQPQHFGDGTRLSIL.

The V and J genes are TRBV9 and TRBJ2-1; D possibly corresponds to TRBD2 (5 bases). The CDR3 is 16 amino acids. Germline CDR1 reads SGDLS; CDR2 reads YYNGEE. V shed 4 bases and J shed 5 bases, with 19 bases lying between them. The CDR3 DNA follows: TGTGCCAGCAGCCCCTGGGGAGACTCGACCAACAATGAGCAGTTCTTC. Translated: CASSPWGDSTNNEQFF.

This sequence joins TRBV29-1 and TRBJ1-2; D not resolved. Germline-derived CDR1 and CDR2 are SQVTM and ANQGSEA. The CDR3 is 11 amino acids. V dropped 6 bases and J dropped 0 bases, with 5 bases sitting between them. CDR3 residues: CSVISNYGYTF. Here the CDR3 DNA reads TGCAGCGTAATCTCTAACTATGGCTACACCTTC.

Only one count was recorded for this clone. The V and J genes are TRBV7-8 and TRBJ2-7; 7 bases match TRBD1. The V gene end was trimmed by 5 bases and the J gene end by 1 base; junction bases not matched to a gene: 11. Per the germline V gene, CDR1 is SGHVS and CDR2 is FQNEAQ. This CDR3 has 16 amino acids. The CDR3 DNA reads TGTGCCAGCAGCCCAGAGGGGGCGTACTTTTCCTACGAGCAGTACTTC. It yields the protein CASSPEGAYFSYEQYF.

The rearrangement joins TRBV3-1 (or the pseudogene TRBV3-2) to TRBJ1-6; perhaps TRBD1 as D (6 bases). The V and J ends lost 4 bases and 7 bases respectively, with 14 bases between them. The V gene's germline CDR1 is LGHDT and CDR2 YNNKEL (reference sequence). This CDR3 is 15 amino acids long. The CDR3 protein is CASSLSGTPNSPLHF. For the CDR3, the DNA is TGTGCCAGCAGCCTGTCCGGGACACCGAATTCACCCCTCCACTTT.

The rearrangement uses TRBV24-1 and TRBJ1-1; possible D gene TRBD1, 6 bases. Germline CDR1 is KGHDR and CDR2 is SFDVKD. Trimming left V 4 bases short and J 4 bases short, with 9 bases between. The CDR3 runs 13 residues. In DNA, the CDR3 is TGTGCCACCAGTGAGGGGGGCGGCACTGAAGCTTTCTTT. Translating it yields CATSEGGGTEAFF.

The gene calls are TRBV6-5 and TRBJ1-5; D might be TRBD1 (5 bases). Germline lookup yields CDR1 MNHEY and CDR2 SVGAGI. The CDR3 covers 14 residues. CDR3 amino acids: CGELGRIDNQPQHF. The CDR3 nucleotides read TGTGGAGAATTGGGACGAATTGATAATCAGCCCCAGCATTTT.

The V call is TRBV2, the J call TRBJ1-6; D is ambiguous. The ends were cut back, 7 bases at V and 5 bases at J, with 12 bases in the middle. Germline loops: CDR1 SNHLY, CDR2 FYNNEI. There are 14 residues in the CDR3. CDR3 DNA sequence: TGTGCCAGCATTGCGGTTTACAATAATTCACCCCTCCACTTT. Its translation: CASIAVYNNSPLHF. The variable domain in full, completed from reference TRBV2 and TRBJ1-6, reads EPEVTQTPSHQVTQMGQEVILRCVPISNHLYFYWYRQILGQKVEFLVSFYNNEISEKSEIFDDQFSVERPDGSNFTLKIRSTKLEDSAMYFCASIAVYNNSPLHFGNGTRLTVT.

This clone was counted a single time. V is TRBV5-1 and J is TRBJ1-6; D remains ambiguous. The V end was cut by 7 bases, the J end by 10 bases, with 15 bases between. Germline CDR1 and CDR2: SGHRS and YFSETQ. CDR3 length: 13 residues. In DNA form, the CDR3 reads TGCGCCAGCCCGCCGACGGGATACTCACCCCTCCACTTT. Its translation is CASPPTGYSPLHF.

The rearrangement uses TRBV4-2 and TRBJ1-2, with TRBD1 identical over 7 bases. The V gene end was trimmed by 4 bases and the J gene end by 6 bases; junction bases not matched to a gene: 11. There are 15 residues in the CDR3. Germline V gene sequence: CDR1 LGHNA, CDR2 YNFKEQ. CDR3 protein: CASSRTQGVKDGYTF. CDR3 DNA: TGTGCCAGCAGCCGAACCCAGGGGGTTAAGGATGGCTACACCTTC.

The J gene is TRBJ1-6, the V gene TRBV7-3; D gene ambiguous. This CDR3 spans 13 amino acids. The germline V and J ends were trimmed by 4 bases and 0 bases, with 1 base remaining between them. The germline V gene has CDR1 SGHTA and CDR2 FQGTGA. The DNA for the CDR3 is TGTGCCAGCAGCTCCTCCTATAATTCACCCCTCCACTTT. Its translation is CASSSSYNSPLHF.

The V gene is TRBV5-1, the J gene TRBJ2-2; 10 nucleotides match TRBD1. The CDR3 sequence is 15 residues long. With V trimmed by 4 bases and J by 5 bases, 5 bases remained unmatched. Germline assignment: CDR1 SGHRS and CDR2 YFSETQ. CDR3 sequence: CASSGWTGGTGELFF. The DNA for the CDR3 is TGCGCCAGCAGCGGATGGACAGGGGGAACCGGGGAGCTGTTTTTT.

The gene calls are TRBV5-5 and TRBJ1-3; D is undetermined. The CDR3 length is 17 residues. Germline V gives CDR1 SGHKS, CDR2 YYEKEE (reference sequence). Trimming cost V 0 bases and J 3 bases, with 16 bases left between them. CDR3 nucleotides: TGTGCCAGCAGCTTGGGCTCAGAGGCAGGACTTGGAAACACCATATATTTT. It specifies CASSLGSEAGLGNTIYF.

This clone has just a few counts. The chain couples TRBV28 to TRBJ1-3; 8 bases are shared with TRBD1. The CDR3 covers 16 residues. The V segment lost 5 bases and the J segment 0 bases; nucleotides outside the gene matches: 6. Germline values: CDR1 MDHEN, CDR2 SYDVKM. Here the CDR3 reads CASSGDRRRSGNTIYF. In DNA, the CDR3 is TGTGCCAGCAGTGGGGACAGGCGACGCTCTGGAAACACCATATATTTT.

V usage is TRBV6-5 and J usage is TRBJ2-5; maybe TRBD1 (8 bases). The CDR3 runs to 14 residues. Per germline, CDR1 MNHEY and CDR2 SVGAGI. Trimming took off 6 bases at V and 4 bases at J, with 15 bases between the two ends. CDR3 protein: CASRPHRGGETQYF. DNA of the CDR3: TGTGCCAGCAGGCCTCACAGGGGGGGAGAGACCCAGTACTTC.

The gene calls are TRBV5-1 and TRBJ1-6; the match to TRBD1 covers 9 bases. This CDR3 contains 14 residues. V shed 3 bases, J shed 10 bases, and the junction held 5 bases outside the gene matches. Germline CDR1 reads SGHRS; CDR2 reads YFSETQ. CDR3 sequence (DNA): TGCGCCAGCAGCTGGGACAGGGAGGTCTCACCCCTCCACTTT. Residues: CASSWDREVSPLHF. The full variable domain, in which reference TRBV5-1 and TRBJ1-6 provide the parts outside the CDR3, is KAGVTQTPRYLIKTRGQQVTLSCSPISGHRSVSWYQQTPGQGLQFLFEYFSETQRNKGNFPGRFSGRQFSNSRSEMNVSTLELGDSALYLCASSWDREVSPLHFGNGTRLTVT.

This chain connects TRBV12-3 or TRBV12-4 to TRBJ2-5; 8 bases agree with TRBD1. V gave up 6 bases and J gave up 4 bases; unmatched junction bases: 1. CDR3 length: 12 residues. CDR3 protein: CASSGTGETQYF. CDR3 sequence (DNA): TGTGCCAGCAGCGGGACAGGAGAGACCCAGTACTTC.

The V call is TRBV28, the J call TRBJ1-4; D is ambiguous. Germline V CDR1 and CDR2: MDHEN, SYDVKM. V lost 8 bases and J 1 base, leaving 5 bases between the germline ends. This CDR3 is built from 12 residues. The CDR3 bases are TGTGCCAGCCTCCAAACTAATGAAAAACTGTTTTTT. This translates into CASLQTNEKLFF.

The chain employs TRBV28 and TRBJ2-1; unclear D gene. V dropped 3 bases and J dropped 7 bases, with 4 bases sitting between them. The germline CDR1 and CDR2 sequences are MDHEN and SYDVKM. This CDR3 is built from 11 residues. The DNA of the CDR3 is TGTGCCAGCAGTTTTAGGAATGAGCAGTTCTTC. Translating it yields CASSFRNEQFF.